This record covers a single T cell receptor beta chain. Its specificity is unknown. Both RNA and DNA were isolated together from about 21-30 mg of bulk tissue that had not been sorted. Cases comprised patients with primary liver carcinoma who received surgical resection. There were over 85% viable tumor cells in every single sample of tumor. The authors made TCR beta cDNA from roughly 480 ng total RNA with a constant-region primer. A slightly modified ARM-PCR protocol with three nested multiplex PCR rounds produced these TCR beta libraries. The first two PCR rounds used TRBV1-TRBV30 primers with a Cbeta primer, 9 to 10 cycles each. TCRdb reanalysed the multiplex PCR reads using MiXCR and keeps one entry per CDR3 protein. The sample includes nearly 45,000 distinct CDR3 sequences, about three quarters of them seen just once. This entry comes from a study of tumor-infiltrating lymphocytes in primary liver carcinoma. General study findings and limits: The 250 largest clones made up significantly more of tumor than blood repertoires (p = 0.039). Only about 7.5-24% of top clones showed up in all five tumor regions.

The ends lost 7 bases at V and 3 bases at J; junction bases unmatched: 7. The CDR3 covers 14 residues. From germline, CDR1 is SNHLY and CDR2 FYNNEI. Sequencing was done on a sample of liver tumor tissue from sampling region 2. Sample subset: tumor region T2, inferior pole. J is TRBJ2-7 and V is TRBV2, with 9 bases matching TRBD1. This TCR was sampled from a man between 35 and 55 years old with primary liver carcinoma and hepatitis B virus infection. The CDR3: CASKWDRAHYEQYF. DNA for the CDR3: TGTGCCAGCAAGTGGGACAGGGCTCACTACGAGCAGTACTTC.